This T cell receptor beta chain was found in a study of Ad26.COV2.S vaccination and SARS-CoV-2 variants. Across the study: The study gave Ad26.COV2.S intramuscularly, once or twice 56 days apart.

The treatment: some 20 received Ad26.COV2.S at low or high dose, single or two shots; several received placebo; per-sample allocation not given. Sample collection was performed on day 63 after the first vaccine or placebo injection. Findings and limits, study-wide: Similar non-spike TCR breadth was observed in recipients of vaccine and of placebo. The TCR-based breadth and depth measures might underestimate overall T cell responses.

Sequenced by immunoSEQ multiplex PCR; TCRdb stores in-frame clones only, minus some. The sample shows about 680,000 clones, about 90% of them seen only once. Looked up from germline, CDR1 is MNHEY and CDR2 is SVGAGI. Trimming removed 1 base at V and 2 bases at J, with 11 bases between. This CDR3 spans 16 amino acids. Details on this clone: Its antigen is not identified.

The V and J genes are TRBV6-5 and TRBJ1-4, with D hard to call. The sequence was obtained from a person between 18 and 59 years old who received the Ad26.COV2.S COVID-19 vaccine or a placebo. The sequencing here drew on peripheral blood, taken in a trial of Ad26.COV2.S vaccine versus placebo. DNA of the CDR3: TGTGCCAGCAGTTACTGGAGGCGGTGGACTAATGAAAAACTGTTTTTT. This encodes CASSYWRRWTNEKLFF.